This T cell receptor (beta chain) was identified in a study of CD8 T cells in Susac syndrome. Concerning this clonotype itself: No antigen is known for it.

RNA in amounts of about 0.5 to 1 ug was reverse transcribed with random hexamers. With immunoSEQ multiplex PCR, TCR beta CDR3 was amplified across 54 Vbeta and 13 Jbeta. TCRdb redid the calling of the immunoSEQ multiplex PCR reads with MiXCR, one entry per CDR3 protein. The top ten hold around 0.2% of the sample, which has some 300,000 distinct CDR3 sequences, approximately 85% seen once. This CDR3 is 15 amino acids long. The germline V gene encodes CDR1 SGHTA and CDR2 FQGNSA. V shed 3 bases, J shed 2 bases, and the junction held 5 bases outside the gene matches. Study observations and caveats: The TCR sequencing and HLA analysis in the study involved a relatively small number of individuals, as the study acknowledged.

The receptor was isolated from a human donor with multiple sclerosis. The sequencing input was CD8+ T cells from PBMCs. This sequence joins TRBV7-2 and TRBJ2-3; TRBD2 matches 7 bases. The CDR3 nucleotides are TGTGCCAGCAGCTTGCTGCTAGCGGTCACAGATACGCAGTATTTT. It codes for CASSLLLAVTDTQYF.